These 24 T cell receptor beta chains were sequenced from one sample in a study of OX40 agonist ivuxolimab in advanced cancers. Sequencing was performed with immunoSEQ multiplex PCR; in TCRdb, only in-frame clones are kept and a portion is missing. The sample holds approximately 77,000 clones, nearly 85% seen once. Material: CD4+ or CD8+ T cells sorted from blood, obtained in a trial of the OX40 agonist ivuxolimab. Receptor source: an adult with an advanced solid tumor such as melanoma, head and neck, liver or kidney cancer.

The chain couples TRBV13 to TRBJ2-5; TRBD2 matches at 14 bases. The end of the DNA is better explained by TRBJ2-7, so the J call may be wrong. The CDR3 covers 17 residues. From germline, CDR1 is PRHDT and CDR2 FYEKMQ (reference sequence). CDR3 nucleotide sequence: TGTGCCAGCAGCCCAGGACTAGCGGGGGGAATCTCCTACGAGCAGTACTTC. It translates to CASSPGLAGGISYEQYF.

This clone showed up just once. The J gene is TRBJ2-5, the V gene TRBV6-1; tentatively, D is TRBD1 (7 bases). This CDR3 is built from 15 residues. V was trimmed by 5 bases and J by 4 bases, leaving 17 bases between them. Germline CDR1 is MNHNS and CDR2 is SASEGT. CDR3 residues: CASSSQFQGGETQYF. In nucleotides, the CDR3 is TGTGCCAGCAGTTCGCAATTCCAGGGGGGAGAGACCCAGTACTTC.

The CDR3 loop reads CASSASTGFRGEQYF. CDR3 coding DNA: TGTGCCAGCAGCGCCTCGACAGGTTTCAGAGGCGAGCAGTACTTC. The chain combines TRBV11-3 with TRBJ2-7; D is possibly TRBD1 (6 bases). The germline CDR1 and CDR2 sequences are SGHNT and YENEEA. The CDR3 sequence is 15 residues long. Trimming removed 5 bases at V and 6 bases at J, with 20 bases between. Full variable domain (outside the CDR3, taken from reference TRBV11-3 and TRBJ2-7): EAGVVQSPRYKIIEKKQPVAFWCNPISGHNTLYWYLQNLGQGPELLIRYENEEAVDDSQLPKDRFSAERLKGVDSTLKIQPAELGDSAVYLCASSASTGFRGEQYFGPGTRLTVT.

The genes are TRBV18 and TRBJ1-5, with TRBD1 matching 8 bases. CDR1 and CDR2 (germline): KGHSH, LQKENI. This CDR3 has 13 residues. J gave up 5 bases and V 7 bases, and 4 bases lay outside the gene matches. The CDR3 region is CASCQGADQPQHF. As DNA, the CDR3 is TGTGCCAGCTGCCAGGGGGCGGATCAGCCCCAGCATTTT.

The V gene is TRBV4-1, the J gene TRBJ2-5; D is unresolved. Germline values: CDR1 MGHRA, CDR2 YSYEKL. Trimming stripped 1 base from V and 6 bases from J, with 12 bases between. The CDR3 extends over 14 amino acids. Here the CDR3 DNA reads TGCGCCAGCAGCCAAGCCTGGGAACCTAAGACCCAGTACTTC. Its translation: CASSQAWEPKTQYF.

This clone was found once. J is TRBJ2-5 and V is TRBV6-1; 9 bases are shared with TRBD1. The germline V gene encodes CDR1 MNHNS and CDR2 SASEGT. There are 15 residues in the CDR3. V lost 5 bases to trimming and J lost 3 bases; unmatched junction nucleotides: 7. This chain's CDR3 is CASSSPDRGKETQYF. Written as DNA, the CDR3 is TGTGCCAGCAGTTCCCCGGACAGGGGTAAAGAGACCCAGTACTTC.

This rearrangement joins TRBV19 to TRBJ2-7; D is possibly TRBD1 (6 bases). The CDR3 length is 13 residues. CDR1 is LNHDA, CDR2 SQIVND, per germline (reference sequence). Deletions cut 4 bases from V and 3 bases from J, with 10 bases between. The CDR3 is CASSNQGYYEQYF. CDR3 DNA: TGTGCCAGTAGTAACCAGGGGTACTACGAGCAGTACTTC.

DNA for the CDR3: TGTGCCAGCAGTGGAGGGGGCGTTCAGCCCCAGCATTTT. Translation: CASSGGGVQPQHF. The V and J genes are TRBV27 and TRBJ1-5; 7 bases map to TRBD1. This CDR3 region has 13 residues. In germline, CDR1 is MNHEY, CDR2 SMNVEV (reference sequence). V shed 5 bases and J 6 bases; nucleotides not matched to a gene: 4.

This clone has only one observation. This chain uses TRBV2 with TRBJ1-6; D may be TRBD1 (6 bases). V gave up 6 bases and J gave up 8 bases, with 23 bases separating them. This CDR3 has 17 residues. CDR1 and CDR2 (germline): SNHLY, FYNNEI. The CDR3 bases are TGTGCCAGCAGGAGGGGGGCGCGATCCGGTTCAGATTCACCCCTCCACTTT. Translated, it gives CASRRGARSGSDSPLHF.

The chain recombines TRBV7-8 with TRBJ1-2; D remains unclear. Germline CDR1 is SGHVS and CDR2 is FQNEAQ. The CDR3 is 15 amino acids. Between the trimmed V and J ends, which lost 2 bases and 1 base, there was a span of 11 bases. CDR3 bases: TGTGCCAGCAGCTTATCAGAATACTTTAACTATGGCTACACCTTC. It encodes CASSLSEYFNYGYTF.

This clone was detected only a few times. V and J are TRBV21-1 and TRBJ1-2. TRBV21-1 is designated a pseudogene. This CDR3 is built from 16 residues. The CDR3 sequence is CASSPVSGTGNYGYTF. CDR3 nucleotide sequence: TGTGCCAGCAGCCCCGTGTCAGGGACGGGCAACTATGGCTACACCTTC.

The chain recombines TRBV18 with TRBJ1-3; D gene unclear. Trimming stripped 4 bases from V and 0 bases from J, with 10 bases between. Germline assignment: CDR1 KGHSH and CDR2 LQKENI. This CDR3 region has 15 residues. In DNA, the CDR3 is TGTGCCAGCTCACTTATCCAAACCTCTGGAAACACCATATATTTT. Protein product: CASSLIQTSGNTIYF.

The rearrangement links TRBV7-9 to TRBJ1-4; D is ambiguous. V was shortened by 1 base and J by 5 bases, with 2 bases between the two germline ends. The CDR3 runs to 12 residues. Germline V gene data show CDR1 as SEHNR and CDR2 as FQNEAQ (reference sequence). The CDR3 loop reads CASSLVNEKLFF. CDR3 nucleotide sequence: TGTGCCAGCAGCTTAGTCAATGAAAAACTGTTTTTT. Full variable domain (remainder filled in from reference TRBV7-9 and TRBJ1-4): DTGVSQNPRHKITKRGQNVTFRCDPISEHNRLYWYRQTLGQGPEFLTYFQNEAQLEKSRLLSDRFSAERPKGSFSTLEIQRTEQGDSAMYLCASSLVNEKLFFGSGTQLSVL.

The chain recombines TRBV28 with TRBJ2-7; TRBD1 aligns across 7 bases. J lost 4 bases, V lost 6 bases, and 6 bases had no gene match. The germline V gene has CDR1 MDHEN and CDR2 SYDVKM. CDR3 size: 13 residues. CDR3 protein: CASRTQGIYEQYF. The CDR3, as DNA: TGTGCCAGCAGGACACAGGGGATTTACGAGCAGTACTTC.

This chain connects TRBV6-5 to TRBJ2-5; D ambiguous. The CDR3 runs 14 residues. Germline V gives CDR1 MNHEY, CDR2 SVGAGI. Trimming left V 0 bases short and J 4 bases short, with 9 bases between. The CDR3 DNA is TGTGCCAGCAGTTACTCCCAAGGCCCAGAGACCCAGTACTTC. It translates to CASSYSQGPETQYF.

The V call is TRBV6-5, the J call TRBJ1-3; D is undetermined. The CDR3 has 16 amino acids. With 0 bases removed from V and 2 bases from J, the gap between germline ends came to 11 bases. Germline loops: CDR1 MNHEY, CDR2 SVGAGI. CDR3 amino acids: CASSYSWPGTGNTIYF. CDR3 bases: TGTGCCAGCAGTTACTCGTGGCCGGGAACTGGAAACACCATATATTTT.

The rearrangement uses TRBV5-1 and TRBJ1-6, with TRBD1 matching over 10 bases. J gave up 9 bases and V 1 base, and 7 bases lay outside the gene matches. Germline-derived CDR1 and CDR2 are SGHRS and YFSETQ. The CDR3 sequence is 16 residues long. The CDR3: CASSLQLRDRGSPLHF. CDR3 in DNA: TGCGCCAGCAGCTTGCAGTTAAGGGACAGGGGTTCACCCCTCCACTTT.

This clone was picked up one time. Other DNA sequences in this specimen translate into the identical CDR3. V is TRBV5-1 and J is TRBJ2-7, with D perhaps TRBD1 or TRBD2 (6 bases each). The CDR3 has 16 amino acids. V was clipped by 0 bases and J by 1 base, with 14 bases between them. CDR1 is SGHRS and CDR2 is YFSETQ in the germline V gene. CDR3 sequence reads: CASSLVGGLGSYEQYF. As DNA, the CDR3 is TGCGCCAGCAGCTTGGTAGGGGGGCTGGGATCCTACGAGCAGTACTTC.

The J gene is TRBJ1-6, the V gene TRBV10-3; a weak D match, TRBD1 (5 bases). The ends were cut back, 7 bases at V and 6 bases at J, with 10 bases in the middle. The germline gives CDR1 ENHRY, CDR2 SYGVKD. The CDR3 spans 13 residues. The CDR3 nucleotides read TGTGCCATCAAGGTACAGGTTAATTCACCCCTCCACTTT. It translates to CAIKVQVNSPLHF.

The sample holds a few counts of this clone. Other DNA variants within this sample encode the same CDR3. V usage is TRBV4-1 and J usage is TRBJ1-5; the D is unclear. Trimming pared 0 bases from V and 0 bases from J, leaving 6 bases between. CDR3 length: 15 residues. The germline CDR1 and CDR2 sequences are MGHRA and YSYEKL. The CDR3 DNA reads as TGCGCCAGCAGCCAAGACGGTCATAGCAATCAGCCCCAGCATTTT. Its protein is CASSQDGHSNQPQHF.

This clone occurred many times. This sample also contains other DNA sequences that code for the same CDR3. The V call is TRBV2, the J call TRBJ1-5; D may be TRBD1 (5 bases). Germline CDR1 SNHLY, CDR2 FYNNEI. This CDR3 is built from 14 residues. Trimming shortened V by 5 bases and J by 2 bases, and 10 bases separated the two germline ends. CDR3 nucleotides: TGTGCCAGCAGTCGGAGCAGGGGCAATCAGCCCCAGCATTTT. Protein sequence: CASSRSRGNQPQHF. Together with reference TRBV2 and TRBJ1-5, the CDR3 gives the full variable domain: EPEVTQTPSHQVTQMGQEVILRCVPISNHLYFYWYRQILGQKVEFLVSFYNNEISEKSEIFDDQFSVERPDGSNFTLKIRSTKLEDSAMYFCASSRSRGNQPQHFGDGTRLSIL.

This sequence joins TRBV2 and TRBJ2-2, with D unclear. Looked up from germline, CDR1 is SNHLY and CDR2 is FYNNEI. Trimming took 8 bases from V and 4 from J, leaving 8 bases between them. The CDR3 is 12 residues long. CDR3 bases: TGTGCCAGCCAGAGATCCACCGGGGAGCTGTTTTTT. Its translation is CASQRSTGELFF. The entire variable domain, with the rest obtained from reference TRBV2 and TRBJ2-2, is as follows: EPEVTQTPSHQVTQMGQEVILRCVPISNHLYFYWYRQILGQKVEFLVSFYNNEISEKSEIFDDQFSVERPDGSNFTLKIRSTKLEDSAMYFCASQRSTGELFFGEGSRLTVL.

V and J are TRBV9 and TRBJ1-4; D may be TRBD1 (6 bases). Germline CDR1 reads SGDLS; CDR2 reads YYNGEE. V was pared by 4 bases and J by 8 bases, with 18 bases between. This CDR3 has 15 residues. CDR3 DNA sequence: TGTGCCAGCAGCTTAGAAACAGGGCTTGGGGAAAAACTGTTTTTT. This translates into CASSLETGLGEKLFF. Full variable domain (outside the CDR3, taken from reference TRBV9 and TRBJ1-4): DSGVTQTPKHLITATGQRVTLRCSPRSGDLSVYWYQQSLDQGLQFLIQYYNGEERAKGNILERFSAQQFPDLHSELNLSSLELGDSALYFCASSLETGLGEKLFFGSGTQLSVL.

The gene calls are TRBV18 and TRBJ1-4; D is unclear. Germline lookup yields CDR1 KGHSH and CDR2 LQKENI. The germline V and J ends were trimmed by 9 bases and 5 bases, with 13 bases remaining between them. The CDR3 has 13 residues. The CDR3, as DNA: TGTGCCAGTTTAAAGGGCAGCAATGAAAAACTGTTTTTT. Translation gives CASLKGSNEKLFF.